These 21 T cell receptor beta chains were all obtained from the same sample, sequenced in a study of T-cell reconstitution after alpha-beta-depleted transplantation in children. The study, taken as a whole, reports: Diversity and T-cell counts at one year after transplant derived mostly from new T cells.

No antigens are known for them. Construction of the TCRbeta library involved unique molecular identifiers. TCRdb recomputed calls from the PCR reads with MiXCR, one row per CDR3 protein. Of about 300,000 distinct CDR3 sequences listed, over 7.5% were seen once; the top ten hold approximately 8.2%. This sample comprised peripheral blood, obtained 360 days after TCRalphabeta/CD19-depleted stem cell transplant. The receptor source for this set is a female patient aged 2-9 years who had a stem cell transplant for Fanconi anemia, so the T cells may come from the graft donor.

The J gene is TRBJ1-1, the V gene TRBV5-1; D perhaps matches TRBD1 (5 bases). This CDR3 contains 15 residues. CDR1 SGHRS and CDR2 YFSETQ come from the germline V gene. Trimming took 5 bases from V and 8 from J, leaving 22 bases between them. The CDR3 DNA reads TGCGCCAGCAGTCTTCTAGGGTCCGGGACGAGGGAAGCTTTCTTT. This sequence encodes CASSLLGSGTREAFF.

This clonotype was seen a few times. V and J are TRBV5-4 and TRBJ2-3; 8 bases agree with TRBD2. Germline CDR1 and CDR2: SGHNT and YYREEE (reference sequence). The CDR3 is 13 amino acids. J was trimmed by 3 bases and V by 6 bases; bases with no gene match: 3. The chain's CDR3 is CASKPSGTDTQYF. CDR3 sequence (DNA): TGTGCCAGCAAGCCTAGCGGGACAGATACGCAGTATTTT.

This clonotype was found many times. For the CDR3, the DNA is TGTGCCAGCAGCGTCGGTATTCGGTGGAACGAGCAGTACTTC. Its translation: CASSVGIRWNEQYF. The rearrangement uses TRBV9 and TRBJ2-7; D is uncertain. Looked up from germline, CDR1 is SGDLS and CDR2 is YYNGEE. The V end was cut by 2 bases, the J end by 5 bases, with 14 bases between. This CDR3 comprises 14 residues.

This clonotype was counted a few times. The chain combines TRBV28 with TRBJ2-2; a weak D match, TRBD1 (5 bases). Trimming took off 7 bases at V and 6 bases at J, with 21 bases between the two ends. The CDR3 is 16 amino acids. From germline, CDR1 is MDHEN and CDR2 SYDVKM. The CDR3 DNA reads as TGTGCCAGCAAAGTCAGCTTGGAAGGGGAAGCCGGGGAGCTGTTTTTT. Encoded protein: CASKVSLEGEAGELFF.

J is TRBJ1-1 and V is TRBV20-1, with TRBD1 matching 7 bases. The trim removed 1 base at V and 4 bases at J, leaving 12 bases unmatched. CDR1 and CDR2 (germline): DFQATT, SNEGSKA (reference sequence). The CDR3 spans 16 residues. As DNA, the CDR3 is TGCAGTGCTAGAGTAACCATGACAGGGACGGGCACTGAAGCTTTCTTT. Translated: CSARVTMTGTGTEAFF.

The chain uses TRBV4-3 and TRBJ2-3; D is tentatively TRBD1 or TRBD2 (5 bases each). CDR1 is LGHNA, CDR2 YSLEER, per germline. V was shortened by 0 bases and J by 2 bases, with 9 bases between the two germline ends. The CDR3 totals 15 residues. The CDR3 DNA follows: TGCGCCAGCAGCCAAGATGAGGGGAACACAGATACGCAGTATTTT. Protein: CASSQDEGNTDTQYF.

The DNA for the CDR3 is TGTGCCAGCTCACCCGTCGCGGGGACAGATACGCAGTATTTT. Translating it yields CASSPVAGTDTQYF. The chain links TRBV18 to TRBJ2-3, with D perhaps TRBD2 (6 bases). Per the germline V gene, CDR1 is KGHSH and CDR2 is LQKENI. The CDR3 has 14 residues. V was pared by 3 bases and J by 3 bases, with 10 bases between.

Many counts were recorded for this clonotype. The chain carries TRBV4-3 and TRBJ1-2; D remains ambiguous. Germline assignment: CDR1 LGHNA and CDR2 YSLEER. Trimming cost V 0 bases and J 4 bases, with 9 bases left between them. CDR3 length equals 14 residues. Here the CDR3 reads CASSQDYLAYGYTF. The CDR3 DNA reads TGCGCCAGCAGCCAAGATTACTTGGCCTATGGCTACACCTTC.

This chain links TRBV5-1 with TRBJ1-1; D unclear. The length of the CDR3 is 13 residues. Germline CDR1 reads SGHRS; CDR2 reads YFSETQ. Between the trimmed V and J ends, which lost 6 bases and 4 bases, there was a span of 13 bases. CDR3 residues: CASKGLGATEAFF. CDR3 in DNA: TGCGCCAGCAAAGGACTGGGAGCCACTGAAGCTTTCTTT.

This clonotype was counted a few times. The chain recombines TRBV25-1 with TRBJ2-3; D might be TRBD1 or TRBD2, each matching 7 bases. CDR1 and CDR2 (germline): MGHDK, SYGVNS. V gave up 8 bases and J gave up 2 bases, with 17 bases separating them. This CDR3 contains 15 residues. The CDR3 is CASARQGGVTDTQYF. The CDR3 DNA sequence: TGTGCCAGCGCCAGACAGGGAGGGGTCACAGATACGCAGTATTTT.

V gene TRBV10-2 combines with J gene TRBJ1-1; 8 bases match TRBD1. The CDR3 spans 13 residues. V gave up 9 bases and J gave up 5 bases; unmatched junction bases: 8. CDR1 is WSHSY and CDR2 is SAAADI in the germline V gene. In nucleotides, the CDR3 is TGCGCCAGTGGAGGACAGGGATCGACTGAAGCTTTCTTT. Its protein is CASGGQGSTEAFF.

In this sample, this clonotype turned up once. The genes are TRBV18 and TRBJ2-3; TRBD2 matches at 7 bases. This CDR3 is built from 17 residues. The trim removed 4 bases at V and 4 bases at J, leaving 14 bases unmatched. CDR1 is KGHSH, CDR2 LQKENI, per germline. The CDR3 region has the DNA TGTGCCAGCTCACTCCGCCGTGGGCAGGGAGGGGCAGATACGCAGTATTTT. This sequence encodes CASSLRRGQGGADTQYF.

This clonotype was counted only a few times. V is TRBV9 and J is TRBJ2-2; tentative D call: TRBD1 (5 bases). Germline loops: CDR1 SGDLS, CDR2 YYNGEE. The CDR3 has 15 residues. Trimming stripped 0 bases from V and 7 bases from J, with 13 bases between. The CDR3 region has the DNA TGTGCCAGCAGCGTAGATCCAGGGTCGTTCGGGGAGCTGTTTTTT. Residues: CASSVDPGSFGELFF.

This clonotype came up many times. The rearrangement uses TRBV29-1 and TRBJ2-5; no reliable D call. Germline loops: CDR1 SQVTM, CDR2 ANQGSEA. The V end lost 4 bases, the J end lost 4 bases, and 1 base lay between the germline ends. The CDR3 sequence is 9 residues long. The CDR3 protein is CSVAETQYF. The CDR3 DNA reads TGCAGCGTTGCAGAGACCCAGTACTTC.

V usage is TRBV7-7 and J usage is TRBJ2-2, with a tentative D call TRBD2 (7 bases). Germline V CDR1 and CDR2: SSHAT, FNYEAQ (reference sequence). The CDR3 runs to 18 residues. Trimming removed 5 bases from V and 2 bases from J, with 21 bases in between. The CDR3 loop reads CASSPNVWRGPNTGELFF. CDR3 in DNA: TGTGCCAGCAGCCCCAACGTATGGCGGGGGCCTAACACCGGGGAGCTGTTTTTT.

This clonotype occurred many times. The V call is TRBV7-9, the J call TRBJ1-1; D remains ambiguous. The V end was cut by 8 bases, the J end by 5 bases, with 12 bases between. The CDR3 totals 12 residues. The germline gives CDR1 SEHNR, CDR2 FQNEAQ (reference sequence). This chain's CDR3 is CASEGQATEAFF. The CDR3 coding sequence is TGTGCCAGCGAGGGCCAGGCGACTGAAGCTTTCTTT.

This clonotype was detected many times. The genes are TRBV24-1 and TRBJ2-3; D is unresolved. V was pared by 5 bases and J by 2 bases, with 4 bases between. Germline V CDR1 and CDR2: KGHDR, SFDVKD. The CDR3 is 12 amino acids. The CDR3 loop reads CATSALTDTQYF. The CDR3 DNA is TGTGCCACCAGTGCGCTCACAGATACGCAGTATTTT.

This clonotype was seen at least ten times. The chain combines TRBV20-1 with TRBJ2-7; the D is unclear. The CDR3 has 11 amino acids. Germline lookup yields CDR1 DFQATT and CDR2 SNEGSKA (reference sequence). V was cut by 6 bases and J by 1 base, with 7 bases left in between. The CDR3 loop is CSAVQSYEQYF. The CDR3 DNA is TGCAGTGCCGTACAGTCCTACGAGCAGTACTTC.

This clonotype was recorded many times. The V gene is TRBV20-1, the J gene TRBJ2-5, with 7 bases identical to TRBD2. The CDR3 extends over 14 amino acids. Germline assignment: CDR1 DFQATT and CDR2 SNEGSKA (reference sequence). The J segment lost 4 bases and the V segment lost 4 bases, leaving 9 bases of the junction unmatched. The CDR3 DNA sequence: TGCAGTGCTATCATGACGGGGGGAGGAGAGACCCAGTACTTC. It yields the protein CSAIMTGGGETQYF.

Ten or more counts support this clonotype. V is TRBV5-1 and J is TRBJ1-1; no clear D. V lost 1 base to trimming and J lost 2 bases, with 15 bases between them. This CDR3 contains 16 residues. The germline V gene encodes CDR1 SGHRS and CDR2 YFSETQ. The CDR3 loop reads CASSLLSRRLNTEAFF. In DNA, the CDR3 is TGCGCCAGCAGCTTGCTCTCCCGTCGCCTAAACACTGAAGCTTTCTTT.

The chain joins TRBV7-9 to TRBJ1-2; D call uncertain. Per the germline V gene, CDR1 is SEHNR and CDR2 is FQNEAQ (reference sequence). The V end lost 5 bases, the J end lost 4 bases, and 11 bases lay between the germline ends. This CDR3 has 13 amino acids. CDR3: CASSIPGIYGYTF. The CDR3 nucleotides read TGTGCCAGCAGCATACCGGGGATCTATGGCTACACCTTC.